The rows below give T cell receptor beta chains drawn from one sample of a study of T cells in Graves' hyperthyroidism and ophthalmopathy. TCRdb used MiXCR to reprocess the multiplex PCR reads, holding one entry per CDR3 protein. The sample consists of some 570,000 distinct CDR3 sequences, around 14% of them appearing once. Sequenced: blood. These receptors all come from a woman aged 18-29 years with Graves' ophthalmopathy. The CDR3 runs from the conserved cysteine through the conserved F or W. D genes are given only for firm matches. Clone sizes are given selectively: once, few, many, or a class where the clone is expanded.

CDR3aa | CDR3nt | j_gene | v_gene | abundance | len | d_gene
CATSDLAGDGETQYF | TGTGCCACCAGTGATTTGGCGGGAGACGGAGAGACCCAGTACTTC | TRBJ2-5 | TRBV24-1 | many | 15 | TRBD2
CAWRPPRQGLYNEQFF | TGTGCCTGGAGACCTCCCCGGCAGGGACTATACAATGAGCAGTTCTTC | TRBJ2-1 | TRBV30 | many | 16 | TRBD2
CASRGQTKNIQYF | TGTGCCAGCAGGGGACAAACCAAAAACATTCAGTACTTC | TRBJ2-4 | TRBV6-1 | many | 13 | NA
CASSQSPVKGPSEQYF | TGCGCCAGCAGCCAGTCCCCGGTCAAAGGCCCCTCCGAGCAGTACTTC | TRBJ2-7 | TRBV7-8 | NA | 16 | NA
CAWSVKGAWNQPQHF | TGTGCCTGGAGTGTAAAGGGGGCTTGGAATCAGCCCCAGCATTTT | TRBJ1-5 | TRBV30 | many | 15 | TRBD1
CASSDLFNYGYTF | TGTGCCAGCAGCGATCTTTTTAACTATGGCTACACCTTC | TRBJ1-2 | TRBV9 | few | 13 | NA
CASTPGGTGGYTF | TGTGCCAGCACCCCTGGCGGGACAGGAGGCTACACCTTC | TRBJ1-2 | TRBV27 | many | 13 | TRBD1
CASSQTDRLISGANVLTF | TGCGCCAGCAGCCAAACTGACAGGCTCATCTCTGGGGCCAACGTCCTGACTTTC | TRBJ2-6 | TRBV4-3 | few | 18 | NA
CASRGGTSGSIDEQYF | TGTGCCAGCAGGGGAGGGACTAGCGGGAGTATCGACGAGCAGTACTTC | TRBJ2-7 | TRBV6-2/TRBV6-3 | NA | 16 | TRBD2
CSARDPAGGLETQYF | TGCAGTGCTAGAGACCCGGCAGGGGGCTTGGAGACCCAGTACTTC | TRBJ2-5 | TRBV20-1 | many | 15 | TRBD1
CSVGPGGGGETQYF | TGCAGCGTTGGGCCCGGCGGGGGGGGAGAGACCCAGTACTTC | TRBJ2-5 | TRBV29-1 | NA | 14 | TRBD2
CASSLVRDSRRRAFF | TGTGCCAGCAGCTTAGTCAGGGACTCCCGAAGAAGAGCTTTCTTT | TRBJ1-1 | TRBV11-2 | many | 15 | NA
CASRRYRVLSTDTQYF | TGTGCCAGCAGGCGATACAGGGTACTCAGCACAGATACGCAGTATTTT | TRBJ2-3 | TRBV2 | many | 16 | NA
CASIPYVDSRVQGEQFF | TGTGCCAGCATACCTTACGTGGATTCCAGGGTCCAAGGTGAGCAGTTCTTC | TRBJ2-1 | TRBV7-2 | many | 17 | NA
CASSLGDPLQVYEQYF | TGTGCCAGCAGTTTAGGAGACCCCCTTCAAGTCTACGAGCAGTACTTC | TRBJ2-7 | TRBV27 | many | 16 | NA
CASSGQGNSPLHF | TGTGCCAGTAGCGGACAGGGGAATTCACCCCTCCACTTT | TRBJ1-6 | TRBV19 | many | 13 | TRBD1
CASSPLADSYDEQFF | TGTGCCAGCAGTCCACTAGCGGACTCCTACGATGAGCAGTTCTTC | TRBJ2-1 | TRBV11-3 | NA | 15 | TRBD2
CAIRDSAYEQYF | TGTGCCATCAGGGACAGTGCCTACGAGCAGTACTTC | TRBJ2-7 | TRBV10-3 | few | 12 | NA
CSAIRDANSYEQYF | TGCAGTGCTATCCGGGACGCCAACTCCTACGAGCAGTACTTC | TRBJ2-7 | TRBV20-1 | NA | 14 | NA
CSASSGANYGYTF | TGCAGTGCTAGTTCCGGGGCTAACTATGGCTACACCTTC | TRBJ1-2 | TRBV20-1 | NA | 13 | NA
CASSPSGGQPEAFF | TGTGCCAGCTCACCCTCGGGGGGCCAACCTGAAGCTTTCTTT | TRBJ1-1 | TRBV18 | few | 14 | NA
CASSLRRDLTDTQYF | TGTGCCAGCAGCTTACGGCGGGACCTAACAGATACGCAGTATTTT | TRBJ2-3 | TRBV7-9 | NA | 15 | NA
CASSFRQYNEQFF | TGCGCCAGCAGCTTTAGACAGTACAATGAGCAGTTCTTC | TRBJ2-1 | TRBV5-1 | many | 13 | NA
CASSSRAGVRETQYF | TGTGCCAGCAGCTCGAGGGCGGGAGTCAGGGAGACCCAGTACTTC | TRBJ2-5 | TRBV7-2 | many | 15 | TRBD2
CASSFGQGFGQPQHF | TGTGCCAGCAGTTTTGGACAGGGGTTTGGTCAGCCCCAGCATTTT | TRBJ1-5 | TRBV12-3/TRBV12-4 | NA | 15 | TRBD1
CAIAGGPGRRGYTF | TGTGCCATCGCGGGGGGGCCTGGGCGGCGGGGCTACACCTTC | TRBJ1-2 | TRBV7-2 | NA | 14 | NA
CASSPASWDGELFF | TGTGCCAGCAGCCCGGCTAGCTGGGACGGGGAGCTGTTTTTT | TRBJ2-2 | TRBV12-3/TRBV12-4 | many | 14 | NA
CASSLGAGGFNTEAFF | TGCGCCAGCAGCTTGGGGGCAGGGGGCTTTAACACTGAAGCTTTCTTT | TRBJ1-1 | TRBV5-1 | many | 16 | TRBD1
CASSLTLEPNTGELFF | TGTGCCAGCAGTTTAACTTTGGAGCCGAACACCGGGGAGCTGTTTTTT | TRBJ2-2 | TRBV12-3/TRBV12-4 | many | 16 | NA
CASSLAAGGPNHNEQFF | TGCGCCAGCAGCTTGGCAGCGGGAGGCCCTAATCACAATGAGCAGTTCTTC | TRBJ2-1 | TRBV5-1 | many | 17 | TRBD2
CASSLRARGYTF | TGTGCCAGCAGTTTGCGGGCGCGCGGCTACACCTTC | TRBJ1-2 | TRBV12-3/TRBV12-4 | many | 12 | NA
CASSLQQTGGDEAFF | TGTGCCAGCAGCTTACAACAAACAGGGGGCGATGAAGCTTTCTTT | TRBJ1-1 | TRBV5-5 | many | 15 | TRBD1
CASQPRWGEGRVEQYF | TGTGCCAGCCAGCCCCGTTGGGGGGAGGGCCGGGTCGAGCAGTACTTC | TRBJ2-7 | TRBV7-9 | many | 16 | TRBD2
CSVEARGEQYF | TGCAGCGTTGAAGCACGGGGCGAGCAGTACTTC | TRBJ2-7 | TRBV29-1 | many | 11 | NA
CASSRRTSYNEQFF | TGTGCCAGCAGCAGGCGGACTTCCTACAATGAGCAGTTCTTC | TRBJ2-1 | TRBV7-2 | few | 14 | NA
CASRGDRTREQYF | TGTGCCAGCCGCGGGGACAGGACCCGGGAGCAGTACTTC | TRBJ2-7 | TRBV6-7 | few | 13 | TRBD1
CASSLGGQGARKLFF | TGTGCCAGCAGCCTGGGGGGACAGGGGGCGCGAAAACTGTTTTTT | TRBJ1-4 | TRBV7-9 | NA | 15 | TRBD1